Below are 11 T cell receptor beta chains sequenced from a single sample in a study of blood T cell repertoires in COVID-19. Sequenced by immunoSEQ multiplex PCR; TCRdb stores in-frame clones only, minus some. Of 90,000 to 120,000 clones in the sample, approximately 88% were seen once. The sequenced sample was peripheral blood. Receptors were obtained from a man aged 60 to 69 with acute or convalescent COVID-19.

The chain joins TRBV7-9 to TRBJ2-2; the match to TRBD1 covers 10 bases. In germline, CDR1 is SEHNR, CDR2 FQNEAQ (reference sequence). This CDR3 has 15 amino acids. V dropped 5 bases and J dropped 4; count of bases not matched to a gene: 4. The CDR3 coding sequence is TGTGCCAGCAGCCCCGACAGGGGGCGCACCGGGGAGCTGTTTTTT. Residues: CASSPDRGRTGELFF.

The rearrangement joins TRBV11-2 to TRBJ2-5; D gene unclear. V was pared by 4 bases and J by 5 bases, with 8 bases between. The CDR3 runs 12 residues. Germline values: CDR1 SGHAT, CDR2 FQNNGV. This CDR3 is CASSSQPETQYF. The CDR3 DNA reads as TGTGCCAGCAGCTCACAACCGGAGACCCAGTACTTC.

The chain employs TRBV28 and TRBJ1-1; D is perhaps TRBD1 (6 bases). V dropped 2 bases and J dropped 5 bases, with 15 bases sitting between them. The CDR3 spans 15 residues. CDR1 is MDHEN, CDR2 SYDVKM, per germline. The CDR3 region is CASSLRGGARTEAFF. CDR3 DNA: TGTGCCAGCAGTTTAAGAGGGGGGGCGCGTACTGAAGCTTTCTTT.

V usage is TRBV2 and J usage is TRBJ1-3, with unresolved D. This CDR3 contains 10 residues. The germline V and J ends were trimmed by 8 bases and 7 bases, with 6 bases remaining between them. CDR1 is SNHLY and CDR2 is FYNNEI in the germline V gene. CDR3 nucleotides: TGTGCCAGCCATTCCAACACCATATATTTT. It is translated as CASHSNTIYF.

The chain couples TRBV6-5 to TRBJ2-7; 10 bases are a match to TRBD1. Losses at the gene ends were 2 bases for V and 4 bases for J; bases not matched to a gene: 5. This CDR3 has 15 residues. Germline CDR1 and CDR2: MNHEY and SVGAGI. The CDR3 sequence is CASSYGTGDFYEQYF. CDR3 DNA sequence: TGTGCCAGCAGTTACGGGACAGGGGATTTTTACGAGCAGTACTTC.

The V call is TRBV5-1, the J call TRBJ2-3; 10 nucleotides agree with TRBD2. Germline lookup yields CDR1 SGHRS and CDR2 YFSETQ. Trimming removed 6 bases from V and 4 bases from J; junction bases left unmatched: 5. The CDR3 covers 14 residues. In DNA form, the CDR3 reads TGCGCCAGCAAAGCGGGAGGGTATGCAGATACGCAGTATTTT. It yields the protein CASKAGGYADTQYF.

The chain has TRBV19 and TRBJ2-7, with D perhaps TRBD1 (6 bases). Trimming took 1 base from V and 1 from J, leaving 11 bases between them. The CDR3 is 15 amino acids. From germline, CDR1 is LNHDA and CDR2 SQIVND (reference sequence). In nucleotides, the CDR3 is TGTGCCAGTAGTATAGGAGAAGGGGGTTCCTACGAGCAGTACGTC. Protein product: CASSIGEGGSYEQYV.

This clone has just a few counts. The V call is TRBV29-1, the J call TRBJ1-4; no clear D gene. This CDR3 contains 11 residues. The V gene's germline CDR1 is SQVTM and CDR2 ANQGSEA. V was cut by 2 bases and J by 6 bases, with 4 bases left in between. CDR3 loop: CSVESDEKLFF. In DNA form, the CDR3 reads TGCAGCGTTGAATCTGATGAAAAACTGTTTTTT.

This clone was picked up a small number of times. The J gene is TRBJ1-4, the V gene TRBV5-1; TRBD1 agrees at 8 bases. The germline CDR1 and CDR2 sequences are SGHRS and YFSETQ. The CDR3 contains 17 residues. J gave up 4 bases and V 0 bases, and 8 bases lay outside the gene matches. In nucleotides, the CDR3 is TGCGCCAGCAGCTTGGCCGACAGCGGACAGGGTAATGAAAAACTGTTTTTT. Encoded protein: CASSLADSGQGNEKLFF.

The CDR3 loop is CASSGKGAGEQYV. CDR3 sequence (DNA): TGCGCCAGCAGTGGGAAGGGGGCGGGGGAGCAGTACGTC. The chain has TRBV10-2 and TRBJ2-7, with a tentative D call TRBD1 (7 bases). Germline loops: CDR1 WSHSY, CDR2 SAAADI. Trimming shortened V by 4 bases and J by 7 bases, and 14 bases separated the two germline ends. CDR3 length: 13 residues.

The chain combines TRBV18 with TRBJ1-3, with D unclear. Looked up from germline, CDR1 is KGHSH and CDR2 is LQKENI. V was shortened by 3 bases and J by 7 bases, with 16 bases between the two germline ends. This CDR3 has 15 residues. The chain's CDR3 is CASSPTREVGNTIYF. The CDR3 bases are TGTGCCAGCTCACCGACCCGGGAGGTGGGGAACACCATATATTTT. The variable domain in full, completed from reference TRBV18 and TRBJ1-3, reads NAGVMQNPRHLVRRRGQEARLRCSPMKGHSHVYWYRQLPEEGLKFMVYLQKENIIDESGMPKERFSAEFPKEGPSILRIQQVVRGDSAAYFCASSPTREVGNTIYFGEGSWLTVV.